These T cell receptor beta chains were read from a single sample in a study of Graves' ophthalmopathy and Graves' hyperthyroidism. Via MiXCR, TCRdb re-called the multiplex PCR reads, giving one row per CDR3 protein. The table includes 740,000 or so distinct CDR3 sequences, approximately 40% detected once. Sequences were obtained from peripheral blood. These receptors were obtained from an adult man with Graves' ophthalmopathy. CDR3s include the opening cysteine and the closing phenylalanine or tryptophan. A D gene is named only where the DNA matches it firmly.

TRBD1 | TRBJ1-2 | TRBV6-4 | CASSAGTARGYTF
NA | TRBJ1-1 | TRBV20-1 | CSAGLEAFF
NA | TRBJ1-1 | TRBV5-1 | CASSLDTGYTEAFF
NA | TRBJ1-6 | TRBV20-1 | CSAPLPGLTNSPLHF
NA | TRBJ1-2 | TRBV10-3 | CASSLIEGFSGYTF
NA | TRBJ2-7 | TRBV14 | CASSLGTYFYEQYF
TRBD1 | TRBJ1-2 | TRBV10-3 | CAINPGQGAVYGYTF
NA | TRBJ1-2 | TRBV29-1 | CSIRGGARVYGYTF
NA | TRBJ2-7 | TRBV20-1 | CSARGHSGPPTYEQYF
NA | TRBJ2-7 | TRBV10-3 | CAISGADGYTYEQYF
NA | TRBJ1-1 | TRBV9 | CASTEGGTITEAFF
NA | TRBJ1-4 | TRBV2 | CASNRQAATNEKLFF
NA | TRBJ1-1 | TRBV10-3 | CAISSSGTEAFF
NA | TRBJ1-2 | TRBV11-2 | CSSSFRGGYTF
NA | TRBJ1-5 | TRBV6-5 | CASTRGGNQPQHF
NA | TRBJ1-2 | TRBV2 | CASSPAGGTYGYTF
TRBD2 | TRBJ2-5 | TRBV20-1 | CSAETSGNRETQYF
NA | TRBJ2-7 | TRBV11-2 | CASSYGDLSADVYEQYF
TRBD2 | TRBJ2-5 | TRBV20-1 | CSASVASGSQTQYF
TRBD2 | TRBJ2-5 | TRBV25-1 | CASGDYGTSGEETQYF
TRBD2 | TRBJ2-7 | TRBV25-1 | CASSRAGVGEQYF
NA | TRBJ1-5 | TRBV7-8 | CASSLVAQGYNQPQHF
NA | TRBJ1-6 | TRBV20-1 | CSAWAARLYNSPLHF
TRBD2 | TRBJ2-5 | TRBV25-1 | CASSPIAGGEETQYF
NA | TRBJ2-7 | TRBV6-5 | CASSYSKLGKYEQYF
NA | TRBJ2-7 | TRBV20-1 | CSARDPPFPYGQYF
NA | TRBJ1-5 | TRBV10-3 | CARSYSPLQPQHF
NA | TRBJ2-5 | TRBV11-2 | CASSLDEVQETQYF
NA | TRBJ2-2 | TRBV5-1 | CASSLSVRQNTGELFF
TRBD1 | TRBJ2-5 | TRBV2 | CASSAGQGTRKTQYF
TRBD1 | TRBJ2-7 | TRBV6-5 | CASSYLDRGYEQYF
NA | TRBJ2-2 | TRBV25-1 | CASSSTRVGELFF
TRBD1 | TRBJ1-1 | TRBV7-9 | CASSLETGGMNNEAFF
NA | TRBJ1-5 | TRBV28 | CASRGDGYSNQPQHF
TRBD2 | TRBJ2-5 | TRBV20-1 | CSASLFGLAGGKETQDF
NA | TRBJ2-5 | TRBV29-1 | CSVHVGSEIQYF
TRBD1 | TRBJ1-1 | TRBV14 | CASSQGPGQGTEAFF
TRBD1 | TRBJ1-1 | TRBV25-1 | CASVRPGGTKITEAFF
NA | TRBJ2-7 | TRBV7-9 | CASSVPDGGYEQYF
TRBD1 | TRBJ1-2 | TRBV20-1 | CSASEQGGTPYTF
TRBD2 | TRBJ2-3 | TRBV7-9 | CASSLGLAGDTQYF
NA | TRBJ1-1 | TRBV9 | CASSERGTSEAFF
TRBD1 | TRBJ1-4 | TRBV6-6 | CASQTGTGDEKLFF
NA | TRBJ1-1 | TRBV7-9 | CASRRSGPRWNTEAFF
TRBD1 | TRBJ2-7 | TRBV7-2 | CASSARVTTGASGEQYF
NA | TRBJ1-5 | TRBV2 | CAWSAGLSNQPQHF
NA | TRBJ2-6 | TRBV10-3 | CASRLLDRGARSGANVLTF
NA | TRBJ2-7 | TRBV7-8 | CASRLEGGEQYF
NA | TRBJ2-7 | TRBV5-6 | CASSLRGPNINF
NA | TRBJ2-7 | TRBV7-8 | CASSLGGTIYEQYF
TRBD1 | TRBJ1-4 | TRBV20-1 | CSAHDRVNEKLFF
NA | TRBJ1-6 | TRBV2 | CASSIQGLNSPLHF
TRBD2 | TRBJ2-7 | TRBV10-3 | CAITTGGSLYEQYF
NA | TRBJ2-2 | TRBV7-9 | CAHSGDTGELFF
TRBD1 | TRBJ1-6 | TRBV9 | CASSKTGDNSPLHF